These T cell receptor beta chains were read from a single sample in a study of CD8+CD57+ T cells in acquired aplastic anemia. TCRdb used MiXCR to reprocess the reads, holding one entry per CDR3 protein. The sample holds about 160,000 distinct CDR3 sequences, 70% to 75% seen once. Sequenced material: sorted CD4+, CD8+, or CD8+CD57+ T cells (not recorded which) from PBMCs. These receptors were collected from a human donor with aplastic anemia. The CDR3 runs from the conserved cysteine through the conserved F or W. D genes are given only for firm matches. Clone size, where shown, is once, few, many, or a class for clones that have expanded.

j_call v_call d_call clone_size cdr3_nt cdr3_aa
TRBJ2-3 TRBV7-9 TRBD1 - TGTGCCAGCAGCCCCGGACAGGGGGCGACAGATACGCAGTATTTT CASSPGQGATDTQYF
TRBJ2-1 TRBV10-1 - - TGCGCCAGCAGTCCTCTCCGGGACGGTGAGCAGTTCTTC CASSPLRDGEQFF
TRBJ2-5 TRBV7-9 - - TGTGCCAGCAGCTCAGCGACACGGACAGAGACCCAGTACTTC CASSSATRTETQYF
TRBJ1-2 TRBV24-1 - - TGTGCCACCAGTGAGGCCGGGGGCGGTGAAGATGGCTACACCTTC CATSEAGGGEDGYTF
TRBJ2-3 TRBV6-5 TRBD2 - TGTGCCAGCAGATCCGGGACTAGCGGGGTCGCAGATACGCAGTATTTT CASRSGTSGVADTQYF
TRBJ1-1 TRBV12-3/TRBV12-4 - - TGTGCCAGCAGTTTGGAGCGGTACGTGAACACTGAAGCTTTCTTT CASSLERYVNTEAFF
TRBJ1-6 TRBV7-9 - - TGTGCCAGCAGCGTGACCTTTCTATTACCCCTCCACTTT CASSVTFLLPLHF
TRBJ2-7 TRBV19 - few TGTGCCAGTAGTATCAAGGGAGTAGGACACGAGCAGTACTTC CASSIKGVGHEQYF
TRBJ1-1 TRBV7-9 - - TGTGCCAGCAGCCAGAGACAGTTCGTGAACACTGAAGCTTTCTTT CASSQRQFVNTEAFF
TRBJ1-1 TRBV5-1 TRBD1 - TGCGCCAGCAGCCCGCAGACAGGGCCTTACACTGAAGCTTTCTTT CASSPQTGPYTEAFF
TRBJ1-2 TRBV7-2 TRBD1 - TGTGCCAGCAGCGGCACGTCGACAGGGCCCACGGGCTACACCTTC CASSGTSTGPTGYTF
TRBJ1-5 TRBV7-9 TRBD1 - TGTGCCAGCAGCGAGACAGGGTTTGGCAATCAGCCCCAGCATTTT CASSETGFGNQPQHF
TRBJ2-7 TRBV20-1 - once TGCAGTGCTGCCCTAGCCCCGACCTACGAGCAGTACTTC CSAALAPTYEQYF
TRBJ1-1 TRBV5-1 TRBD1 many TGCGCCAGCAGCCCCTACGGGACAGATAGTTTGACTGAAGCTTTCTTT CASSPYGTDSLTEAFF
TRBJ1-2 TRBV19 - - TGTGGTACAAGCCTCTACTATGGCTACACCTTC CGTSLYYGYTF
TRBJ2-7 TRBV7-2 TRBD1 once TGTGCCAGCAGCTACGCCGGGACAGGGGGCTACGAGCAGTACTTC CASSYAGTGGYEQYF
TRBJ2-5 TRBV9 - - TGTGCCAGCAGCGTAGGTCCGGGAAGAGGGCAAGAGACCCAGTACTTC CASSVGPGRGQETQYF
TRBJ1-5 TRBV12-3/TRBV12-4 - once TGTGCCAGCAGTTTATCGGGGAACAATCAGCCCCAGCATTTT CASSLSGNNQPQHF
TRBJ2-2 TRBV19 - - TGTGCCAGTACCAACAGATACACCGGGGAGCTGTTTTTT CASTNRYTGELFF
TRBJ2-5 TRBV9 TRBD2 - TGTGCCAGCAGTTTGGGACTAGCGGGGGACCAAGAGACCCAGTACTTC CASSLGLAGDQETQYF
TRBJ2-3 TRBV19 TRBD2 - TGTGCCATTAGTATCGGGGCGGGAGGGCCTACAGATACGCAGTATTTT CAISIGAGGPTDTQYF